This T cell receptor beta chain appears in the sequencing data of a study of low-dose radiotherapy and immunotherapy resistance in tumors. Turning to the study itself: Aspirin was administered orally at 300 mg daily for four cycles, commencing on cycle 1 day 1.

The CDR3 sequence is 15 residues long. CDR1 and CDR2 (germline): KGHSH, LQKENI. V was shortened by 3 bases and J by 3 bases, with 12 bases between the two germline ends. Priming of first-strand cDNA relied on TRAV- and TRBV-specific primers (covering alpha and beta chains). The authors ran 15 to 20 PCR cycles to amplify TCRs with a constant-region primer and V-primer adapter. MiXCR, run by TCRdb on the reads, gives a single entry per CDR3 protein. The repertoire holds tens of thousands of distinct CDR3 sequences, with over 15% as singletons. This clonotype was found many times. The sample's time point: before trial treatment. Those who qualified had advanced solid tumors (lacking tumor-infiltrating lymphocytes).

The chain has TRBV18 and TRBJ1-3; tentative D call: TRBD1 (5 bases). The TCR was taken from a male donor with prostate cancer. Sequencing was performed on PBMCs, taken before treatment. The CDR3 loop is CASSPGGAIGNTIYF. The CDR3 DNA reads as TGTGCCAGCTCACCCGGAGGGGCGATTGGAAACACCATATATTTT.